Following are 22 T cell receptor beta chains from one sample sequenced in a study of blood T cell repertoires in COVID-19. The repertoire was sequenced with immunoSEQ multiplex PCR; TCRdb's copy has only in-frame clones and lacks some. The sample includes about 200,000 clones, over 80% of them seen just once. Specimen: PBMCs or T cells enriched from blood (not recorded which). All receptors derive from a woman aged 25-40 years who had been exposed to COVID-19.

This clone was counted once. The chain combines TRBV7-9 with TRBJ2-7; D unclear. The CDR3 spans 13 residues. Germline-derived CDR1 and CDR2 are SEHNR and FQNEAQ (reference sequence). Trimming stripped 1 base from V and 4 bases from J, with 8 bases between. CDR3 amino acids: CASSLGQIYEQYF. The CDR3 DNA reads TGTGCCAGCAGCTTAGGGCAAATTTACGAGCAGTACTTC. Full variable domain (remainder filled in from reference TRBV7-9 and TRBJ2-7): DTGVSQNPRHKITKRGQNVTFRCDPISEHNRLYWYRQTLGQGPEFLTYFQNEAQLEKSRLLSDRFSAERPKGSFSTLEIQRTEQGDSAMYLCASSLGQIYEQYFGPGTRLTVT.

This clone has only a few counts. The CDR3 DNA reads TGCAGTGCGATTTCGGGGGTTGAGCAGTTCTTC. Its protein product is CSAISGVEQFF. The chain employs TRBV20-1 and TRBJ2-1; possibly TRBD2 for D (6 bases). V lost 6 bases and J lost 9, with 12 bases in between. The CDR3 length is 11 residues. Germline lookup yields CDR1 DFQATT and CDR2 SNEGSKA (reference sequence).

CDR3 sequence: CASSPLPGNEQFF. The CDR3 DNA is TGTGCCAGCAGTCCCCTCCCCGGGAATGAGCAGTTCTTC. This rearrangement joins TRBV6-2 or TRBV6-3 to TRBJ2-1; D unclear. CDR3 length: 13 residues. V lost 5 bases and J lost 7, with 12 bases in between. Germline V lookup: CDR1 MNHEY, CDR2 SVGEGT.

This chain connects TRBV5-1 to TRBJ2-3; 10 bases are shared with TRBD2. The CDR3 is 16 amino acids. CDR1 SGHRS and CDR2 YFSETQ come from the germline V gene. The trim removed 3 bases at V and 3 bases at J, leaving 7 bases unmatched. As DNA, the CDR3 is TGCGCCAGCAGCTCCGAGCGGGGGGGCCTTACAGATACGCAGTATTTT. Its translation: CASSSERGGLTDTQYF.

The gene calls are TRBV24-1 and TRBJ2-1; TRBD2 matches 10 bases. Looked up from germline, CDR1 is KGHDR and CDR2 is SFDVKD. The CDR3 length is 14 residues. The V gene end was trimmed by 9 bases and the J gene end by 9 bases; junction bases not matched to a gene: 10. The CDR3 DNA sequence: TGTGCCACCCAGCTGAGCGGGGGGGCCACTGAGCAGTTCTTC. It specifies CATQLSGGATEQFF.

This rearrangement joins TRBV29-1 to TRBJ2-7; 10 bases align to TRBD1. CDR3 length: 13 residues. With V trimmed by 4 bases and J by 2 bases, 2 bases remained unmatched. Germline loops: CDR1 SQVTM, CDR2 ANQGSEA. CDR3 in amino acids: CSVVGTGAYEQYF. CDR3 DNA: TGCAGCGTTGTGGGGACAGGGGCCTACGAGCAGTACTTC.

This clone was found once. The V and J genes are TRBV27 and TRBJ2-7, with 11 bases that match TRBD2. Germline V lookup: CDR1 MNHEY, CDR2 SMNVEV (reference sequence). The CDR3 runs 20 residues. The ends lost 0 bases at V and 3 bases at J; junction bases unmatched: 16. CDR3 sequence reads: CASSLSVGVAGGIGIYEQYF. The CDR3 nucleotides are TGTGCCAGCAGTTTATCAGTAGGGGTAGCGGGGGGGATTGGAATCTACGAGCAGTACTTC.

Points on this clone: This sample includes further DNA sequences coding for the same CDR3. This chain joins TRBV7-9 and TRBJ2-7; a possible D gene is TRBD1 (6 bases). CDR3 length: 12 residues. Trimming stripped 2 bases from V and 4 bases from J, with 6 bases between. Germline loops: CDR1 SEHNR, CDR2 FQNEAQ (reference sequence). The CDR3 sequence: CASSLQGYEQYF. The CDR3 nucleotides read TGTGCCAGCAGCTTACAGGGGTACGAGCAGTACTTC.

The V and J genes are TRBV7-9 and TRBJ1-4; TRBD1 might be the D (5 bases). V was shortened by 1 base and J by 4 bases, with 10 bases between the two germline ends. The CDR3 runs 15 residues. CDR1 is SEHNR, CDR2 FQNEAQ, per germline (reference sequence). This CDR3 is CASSLDGGNNEKLFF. The CDR3 coding sequence is TGTGCCAGCAGCTTAGATGGGGGGAATAATGAAAAACTGTTTTTT.

The V and J genes are TRBV27 and TRBJ1-3; no clear D. Looked up from germline, CDR1 is MNHEY and CDR2 is SMNVEV (reference sequence). V was shortened by 2 bases and J by 0 bases, with 8 bases between the two germline ends. The CDR3 loop spans 15 amino acids. The DNA for the CDR3 is TGTGCCAGCAGTTTAGGGCAGAACTCTGGAAACACCATATATTTT. Its protein is CASSLGQNSGNTIYF.

This clone has just one count. The genes are TRBV19 and TRBJ1-3, with a possible D match to TRBD1 (6 bases). CDR3 length equals 15 residues. Between the trimmed V and J ends, which lost 5 bases and 0 bases, there was a span of 11 bases. The germline CDR1 and CDR2 sequences are LNHDA and SQIVND (reference sequence). The CDR3 DNA follows: TGTGCCAGTAGTTCGACAGGTAACTCTGGAAACACCATATATTTT. It is translated as CASSSTGNSGNTIYF. Using reference TRBV19 and TRBJ1-3 for the parts outside the CDR3, the full variable domain is DGGITQSPKYLFRKEGQNVTLSCEQNLNHDAMYWYRQDPGQGLRLIYYSQIVNDFQKGDIAEGYSVSREKKESFPLTVTSAQKNPTAFYLCASSSTGNSGNTIYFGEGSWLTVV.

This rearrangement joins TRBV7-2 to TRBJ2-2; a possible D gene is TRBD2 (5 bases). CDR1 is SGHTA and CDR2 is FQGNSA in the germline V gene. The CDR3 loop spans 16 amino acids. V lost 2 bases to trimming and J lost 0 bases, with 10 bases between them. The CDR3 is CASSLLGGPNTGELFF. The DNA for the CDR3 is TGTGCCAGCAGCTTACTCGGAGGTCCGAACACCGGGGAGCTGTTTTTT.

V is TRBV25-1 and J is TRBJ1-6; unclear D gene. The CDR3 consists of 14 residues. The ends were cut back, 6 bases at V and 7 bases at J, with 13 bases in the middle. Germline V gives CDR1 MGHDK, CDR2 SYGVNS. CDR3 in amino acids: CASSLRVSNSPLHF. CDR3 DNA sequence: TGTGCCAGCAGCTTAAGAGTATCCAATTCACCCCTCCACTTT.

This chain uses TRBV6-1 with TRBJ2-1, with D possibly being TRBD2 (6 bases). Trimming stripped 1 base from V and 4 bases from J, with 14 bases between. This CDR3 has 16 amino acids. CDR1 and CDR2 from the germline V gene are MNHNS and SASEGT. CDR3 DNA: TGTGCCAGCAGTGAAGGGGGACTTATGGGATACAATGAGCAGTTCTTC. Protein product: CASSEGGLMGYNEQFF.

The CDR3 is CASSVNRGDTQYF. The CDR3 DNA reads TGCGCCAGCAGCGTGAACAGGGGAGATACGCAGTATTTT. The chain joins TRBV4-3 to TRBJ2-3; 7 positions agree with TRBD1. The CDR3 spans 13 residues. Germline trimming cut 5 bases from V and 5 bases from J; bases unmatched to any gene: 4. Germline values: CDR1 LGHNA, CDR2 YSLEER.

V and J are TRBV3-1 (or the pseudogene TRBV3-2) and TRBJ1-1; D remains unclear. The CDR3 contains 12 residues. V shed 2 bases and J shed 7 bases, with 8 bases lying between them. Germline V gene sequence: CDR1 LGHDT, CDR2 YNNKEL (reference sequence). CDR3 DNA: TGTGCCAGCAGCCAAAGTAGTAGTGAAGCTTTCTTT. Protein sequence: CASSQSSSEAFF.

This rearrangement joins TRBV7-3 to TRBJ1-2; TRBD1 agrees at 11 bases. CDR3 length: 16 amino acids. The trim removed 5 bases at V and 4 bases at J, leaving 9 bases unmatched. The V gene's germline CDR1 is SGHTA and CDR2 FQGTGA. The CDR3 protein is CASSPGQGARIYGYTF. DNA for the CDR3: TGTGCCAGCAGCCCTGGACAGGGGGCGAGGATCTATGGCTACACCTTC.

The rearrangement uses TRBV5-1 and TRBJ2-1, with D uncertain. Trimming cost V 0 bases and J 8 bases, with 3 bases left between them. The CDR3 length is 11 residues. The germline gives CDR1 SGHRS, CDR2 YFSETQ. The chain's CDR3 is CASSLAYEQFF. In nucleotides, the CDR3 is TGCGCCAGCAGCTTGGCCTATGAGCAGTTCTTC.

CDR3 DNA sequence: TGTGCCAGCAGGGACAGGGGGCATAGCGAGCAGTACTTC. It encodes CASRDRGHSEQYF. V is TRBV21-1 and J is TRBJ2-7; the listed D gene, TRBD1, was not tested against the DNA. TRBV21-1 is a recognized pseudogene. The CDR3 is made up of 13 amino acids.

In its sample, this clone was seen a few times. This chain links TRBV6-5 with TRBJ1-2; no firm D call. Trimming left V 6 bases short and J 8 bases short, with 10 bases between. The CDR3 extends over 11 amino acids. CDR1 and CDR2 (germline): MNHEY, SVGAGI. The CDR3 DNA is TGTGCCAGCAGGGAGATCGGGGGCTACACCTTC. Its translation is CASREIGGYTF.

V is TRBV5-4 and J is TRBJ1-2, with a weak D call TRBD1 (5 bases). The germline V and J ends were trimmed by 4 bases and 4 bases, with 20 bases remaining between them. The CDR3 has 16 residues. Germline V gene data show CDR1 as SGHNT and CDR2 as YYREEE (reference sequence). The DNA of the CDR3 is TGTGCCAGCAGCCCCACCCCATCGGGGGTCGGCTATGGCTACACCTTC. Its protein product is CASSPTPSGVGYGYTF.

There are many counts of this clone. The V and J genes are TRBV12-3 or TRBV12-4 and TRBJ2-7; D is possibly TRBD1 (6 bases). The length of the CDR3 is 13 residues. The V gene lost 4 bases and the J gene lost 5 bases, with 12 bases spanning the gap. CDR3 residues: CASSSTTGNEQYF. In nucleotides, the CDR3 is TGTGCCAGCAGTTCTACTACAGGGAACGAGCAGTACTTC.